The 5 T cell receptor beta chains reported below all come from one sample, sequenced in a study of shared clonotypes between healthy human individuals. Profiled with immunoSEQ multiplex PCR; TCRdb holds only in-frame clones, not every one. The sample records approximately 600,000 clones, about 95% being singletons. Naive-designated CD8 cells lacked CD45RO, were positively enriched for CCR7, and omitted terminally differentiated effector memory CD45RA+ cells. Sequencing input: naive CD8+ T cells sorted from blood. These receptors all stem from a woman between 25 and 40 years old in good health.

The V gene is TRBV6-5, the J gene TRBJ1-1; D gene unclear. Germline CDR1 MNHEY, CDR2 SVGAGI. V lost 7 bases to trimming and J lost 1 base, with 16 bases between them. CDR3 length equals 15 residues. The CDR3 protein is CASTLLPEGNTEAFF. In DNA, the CDR3 is TGTGCCAGCACCTTACTGCCTGAGGGGAACACTGAAGCTTTCTTT.

The table lists this clone with a count of one. V is TRBV25-1 and J is TRBJ2-7; the D is unclear. CDR1 is MGHDK, CDR2 SYGVNS, per germline. The CDR3 extends over 13 amino acids. V lost 4 bases and J 2 bases, leaving 9 bases between the germline ends. The CDR3 is CASSGDKTYEQYF. Written as DNA, the CDR3 is TGTGCCAGCAGTGGTGACAAGACCTACGAGCAGTACTTC.

The chain uses TRBV7-9 and TRBJ2-2; no reliable D call. Germline CDR1 is SEHNR and CDR2 is FQNEAQ (reference sequence). The V end was cut by 4 bases, the J end by 0 bases, with 9 bases between. The CDR3 length is 15 residues. The CDR3 is CASSSRLANTGELFF. The DNA for the CDR3 is TGTGCCAGCAGCTCCAGACTGGCGAACACCGGGGAGCTGTTTTTT. Full variable domain (rest looked up from reference TRBV7-9 and TRBJ2-2): DTGVSQNPRHKITKRGQNVTFRCDPISEHNRLYWYRQTLGQGPEFLTYFQNEAQLEKSRLLSDRFSAERPKGSFSTLEIQRTEQGDSAMYLCASSSRLANTGELFFGEGSRLTVL.

The chain joins TRBV5-5 to TRBJ2-7; no definite D call. There are 14 residues in the CDR3. V dropped 4 bases and J dropped 3 bases, with 14 bases sitting between them. Germline-derived CDR1 and CDR2 are SGHKS and YYEKEE (reference sequence). DNA for the CDR3: TGTGCCAGCAGCGCCGACATGACGAGCTACGAGCAGTACTTC. This translates into CASSADMTSYEQYF.

This clone was counted once. The V and J genes are TRBV28 and TRBJ2-3; possibly TRBD1 for D (6 bases). The germline V gene encodes CDR1 MDHEN and CDR2 SYDVKM. This CDR3 has 12 amino acids. The V end lost 6 bases, the J end lost 7 bases, and 11 bases lay between the germline ends. The CDR3 DNA reads TGTGCCAGCAGCGGGACACCCAATACGCAGTATTTT. It translates to CASSGTPNTQYF.